This note documents a single TCR beta chain sequence. Its antigen is still unknown. One end of the junction does not line up with germline, which may come from a read error. This specimen comes from a study of circulating CD8 cells and anti-PD-1 response in melanoma. Whole-study findings and limits: At M1, fewer than 8% of TRB clonotypes appeared in multiple subsets. Tumor reactivity was tested by peptide assays on expanded sorted subsets. Diversity ranked highest in DNEG and lowest in TIGIT subsets. Only baseline and M1 samples entered the published repertoire comparisons.

From live CD3+CD8+TCRalphabeta+ cells, four PD-1 and/or TIGIT subsets were sorted. Each library started from approximately 14 ng of total RNA using the QIAseq Immune Repertoire TCR panel. Each CDR3 protein is one row after TCRdb ran MiXCR on the reads. This table has about 190 distinct CDR3 sequences, around 9% appearing once. This CDR3 is 15 amino acids long. The germline V gene encodes CDR1 MDHEN and CDR2 SYDVKM. The TCR sequence derives from a human donor with melanoma. V and J are TRBV28 and TRBJ2-3, with TRBD2 matching 7 bases. This sample comprised CD8+ T cells from PBMCs, obtained at baseline or after one month of anti-PD-1 therapy (not recorded which). The chain's CDR3 is CASSDVGGYTDTQNF. CDR3 nucleotide sequence: TGTGCCAGCAGTGACGTGGGGGGGTACACAGATACGCAGAATTTT.